These 18 T cell receptor beta chains originate from one sample sequenced in a study of blood T cell repertoires in COVID-19. Data came from immunoSEQ multiplex PCR; TCRdb stores just in-frame clones and leaves some out. The sample yields tens of thousands of clones, 70% to 90% seen once. The sample taken for sequencing was peripheral blood. The origin of the receptors is a woman older than 75 with acute or convalescent COVID-19.

V and J are TRBV4-1 and TRBJ1-2, with 9 bases fitting TRBD1. This CDR3 is built from 13 residues. CDR1 and CDR2 from the germline V gene are MGHRA and YSYEKL. Trimming removed 4 bases from V and 5 bases from J; junction bases left unmatched: 2. The CDR3 region is CASSLGQGYGYTF. DNA of the CDR3: TGCGCCAGCAGCCTTGGACAGGGGTATGGCTACACCTTC.

The rearrangement uses TRBV19 and TRBJ2-3; 8 bases map to TRBD2. J was trimmed by 4 bases and V by 6 bases; bases with no gene match: 6. Germline V gives CDR1 LNHDA, CDR2 SQIVND (reference sequence). The CDR3 consists of 14 residues. The CDR3 nucleotides read TGTGCCAGTAGGGTGCGGGGGGTTGCAGATACGCAGTATTTT. It codes for CASRVRGVADTQYF.

This chain uses TRBV7-2 with TRBJ2-2; 7 bases line up with TRBD1. With 5 bases clipped from V and 6 bases from J, the junction kept 12 bases outside the gene matches. Per germline, CDR1 SGHTA and CDR2 FQGNSA. The CDR3 covers 16 residues. The DNA of the CDR3 is TGTGCCAGCAGCAAGTCGAGAACAGGGGCTTCCGGGGAGCTGTTTTTT. It encodes CASSKSRTGASGELFF.

The rearrangement links TRBV11-2 to TRBJ2-5, with TRBD2 identical over 15 bases. Germline assignment: CDR1 SGHAT and CDR2 FQNNGV. V was pared by 5 bases and J by 2 bases, with 9 bases of the junction left unmatched. The CDR3 is 18 amino acids. CDR3 coding DNA: TGTGCCAGCAGCGACAGGACTAGCGGGAGGGTTCGGCAAGAGACCCAGTACTTC. Its translation: CASSDRTSGRVRQETQYF.

The count of this clone is one. The J gene is TRBJ2-7, the V gene TRBV5-1, with 7 bases fitting TRBD2. The trim removed 0 bases at V and 3 bases at J, leaving 6 bases unmatched. The CDR3 has 15 residues. In germline, CDR1 is SGHRS, CDR2 YFSETQ. The CDR3 sequence is CASSLAKWGGYEQYF. CDR3 coding DNA: TGCGCCAGCAGCTTGGCCAAGTGGGGGGGCTACGAGCAGTACTTC.

This clone was counted between two and nine times. V usage is TRBV12-5 and J usage is TRBJ1-5; D gene unclear. There are 15 residues in the CDR3. Germline V gives CDR1 LGHNT, CDR2 FRNRAP. V gave up 6 bases and J gave up 5 bases, with 17 bases separating them. CDR3 nucleotides: TGTGCTAGTGGAAAGGGAGTCCCCAAGGATCAGCCCCAGCATTTT. It translates to CASGKGVPKDQPQHF.

As DNA, the CDR3 is TGTGCCTTCCTATCCAGGGGGAACACCGGGGAGCTGTTTTTT. Amino acid sequence: CAFLSRGNTGELFF. This rearrangement joins TRBV7-2 to TRBJ2-2; a weak D match, TRBD1 (6 bases). Trimming took 11 bases from V and 1 from J, leaving 14 bases between them. The CDR3 spans 14 residues. Germline values: CDR1 SGHTA, CDR2 FQGNSA.

The genes are TRBV7-2 and TRBJ1-5, with 11 bases aligning to TRBD1. The germline CDR1 and CDR2 sequences are SGHTA and FQGNSA. The CDR3 contains 16 residues. Losses at the gene ends were 6 bases for V and 4 bases for J; bases not matched to a gene: 8. CDR3 DNA sequence: TGTGCCAGCAGTTCATCCGGGACAGGGGGGAATCAGCCCCAGCATTTT. Translating gives CASSSSGTGGNQPQHF.

V usage is TRBV10-1 and J usage is TRBJ2-1; 9 bases are shared with TRBD1. This CDR3 is 15 amino acids long. V lost 5 bases and J lost 4; bases outside the gene matches: 6. The germline CDR1 and CDR2 sequences are WNHNN and SYGVQD (reference sequence). CDR3 DNA sequence: TGCGCCAGCAGTTTGTCGGACAGGGGATACAATGAGCAGTTCTTC. Its translation is CASSLSDRGYNEQFF.

The chain carries TRBV5-1 and TRBJ1-2, with D maybe TRBD1 (6 bases). Germline V gene lookup returns CDR1 SGHRS and CDR2 YFSETQ. The CDR3 spans 15 residues. Trimming removed 2 bases at V and 0 bases at J, with 11 bases between. The CDR3 DNA follows: TGCGCCAGCAGCTTTGACAGGACTTCTAACTATGGCTACACCTTC. This sequence encodes CASSFDRTSNYGYTF. Full variable domain (outside the CDR3, taken from reference TRBV5-1 and TRBJ1-2): KAGVTQTPRYLIKTRGQQVTLSCSPISGHRSVSWYQQTPGQGLQFLFEYFSETQRNKGNFPGRFSGRQFSNSRSEMNVSTLELGDSALYLCASSFDRTSNYGYTFGSGTRLTVV.

The rearrangement links TRBV5-1 to TRBJ2-7, with 10 bases lining up with TRBD2. Per germline, CDR1 SGHRS and CDR2 YFSETQ. The J segment lost 2 bases and the V segment lost 4 bases, leaving 6 bases of the junction unmatched. The CDR3 loop spans 15 amino acids. The CDR3 DNA sequence: TGCGCCAGCAGCCCAAGGACTAGCGGTCCCTACGAGCAGTACTTC. It is translated as CASSPRTSGPYEQYF. The complete variable domain, with remaining parts taken from reference TRBV5-1 and TRBJ2-7, reads KAGVTQTPRYLIKTRGQQVTLSCSPISGHRSVSWYQQTPGQGLQFLFEYFSETQRNKGNFPGRFSGRQFSNSRSEMNVSTLELGDSALYLCASSPRTSGPYEQYFGPGTRLTVT.

The rearrangement uses TRBV6-2 or TRBV6-3 and TRBJ2-3; TRBD2 is a possible D gene (6 bases). The CDR3 extends over 16 amino acids. V was cut by 5 bases and J by 0 bases, with 15 bases left in between. Germline V lookup: CDR1 MNHEY, CDR2 SVGEGT. The CDR3 region has the DNA TGTGCCAGCAGTCAGACGGGACTTCCTAGCACAGATACGCAGTATTTT. It yields the protein CASSQTGLPSTDTQYF.

The chain carries TRBV6-2 or TRBV6-3 and TRBJ2-1; 8 positions agree with TRBD2. Losses at the gene ends were 6 bases for V and 4 bases for J; bases not matched to a gene: 8. From germline, CDR1 is MNHEY and CDR2 SVGEGT. The length of the CDR3 is 15 residues. The CDR3 loop reads CASSATSGPYNEQFF. The CDR3 nucleotides are TGTGCCAGCAGCGCAACTAGCGGCCCATACAATGAGCAGTTCTTC.

The chain recombines TRBV3-1 (or the pseudogene TRBV3-2) with TRBJ2-1, with 10 bases lining up with TRBD2. The CDR3 contains 14 residues. The germline V gene has CDR1 LGHDT and CDR2 YNNKEL (reference sequence). The V and J ends lost 4 bases and 7 bases, in that order; junction bases with no gene match: 4. CDR3 in DNA: TGTGCCAGCAGCCCGGGACTAGCGCGGAATGAGCAGTTCTTC. This sequence encodes CASSPGLARNEQFF.

J is TRBJ2-3 and V is TRBV5-4, with TRBD2 matching over 10 bases. CDR1 is SGHNT and CDR2 is YYREEE in the germline V gene (reference sequence). V lost 1 base and J lost 6; bases outside the gene matches: 8. The CDR3 consists of 16 residues. CDR3 DNA: TGTGCCAGCAGCTTGAGGTCTAGCGGGAGCGGGGATACGCAGTATTTT. Protein product: CASSLRSSGSGDTQYF. Looking up the rest from reference TRBV5-4 and TRBJ2-3 gives the full variable domain: ETGVTQSPTHLIKTRGQQVTLRCSSQSGHNTVSWYQQALGQGPQFIFQYYREEENGRGNFPPRFSGLQFPNYSSELNVNALELDDSALYLCASSLRSSGSGDTQYFGPGTRLTVL.

The chain carries TRBV7-2 and TRBJ1-5; TRBD1 matches at 7 bases. The CDR3 extends over 16 amino acids. From germline, CDR1 is SGHTA and CDR2 FQGNSA. J was trimmed by 1 base and V by 8 bases; bases with no gene match: 11. The CDR3 sequence: CASAQGEDRSNQPQHF. The DNA of the CDR3 is TGTGCCAGCGCCCAAGGGGAGGACAGGAGCAATCAGCCCCAGCATTTT.

This chain connects TRBV2 to TRBJ2-7; 9 positions agree with TRBD2. J was trimmed by 0 bases and V by 7 bases; bases with no gene match: 10. The length of the CDR3 is 16 residues. Germline CDR1 and CDR2: SNHLY and FYNNEI. CDR3 bases: TGTGCCAGCAACCCGGGACTAGCACCGAGCTCCTACGAGCAGTACTTC. The encoded protein is CASNPGLAPSSYEQYF.

V gene TRBV19 combines with J gene TRBJ2-5; D is uncertain. The length of the CDR3 is 15 residues. The V end lost 3 bases, the J end lost 4 bases, and 15 bases lay between the germline ends. CDR1 and CDR2 (germline): LNHDA, SQIVND (reference sequence). In DNA form, the CDR3 reads TGTGCCAGTAGTATGAGGCGCCAAGTGGGAGAGACCCAGTACTTC. Residues: CASSMRRQVGETQYF.